This TCR beta chain was documented in a study of glioma-infiltrating T cells after dendritic cell vaccination. Study overall: Dendritic cell vaccination trial patients had either newly diagnosed or recurrent glioblastoma. Patients received three intradermal dendritic cell vaccine injections at biweekly intervals.

Of note for this clone: No antigen is known for it.

CDR1 is MDHEN and CDR2 is SYDVKM in the germline V gene. This CDR3 has 16 amino acids. The junction had 6 bases not matched to a gene; V was cut back by 5 bases and J by 5 bases. No glioblastoma patient carried an isocitrate dehydrogenase mutation. General study findings and limits: The cohort had few patients with full blood and tumor sets.

Here immunoSEQ multiplex PCR was the method, and the copy in TCRdb shows in-frame clones only, minus some. The profile shows tens of thousands of clones, 79% of them singletons. The rearrangement uses TRBV28 and TRBJ2-3; 14 bases fit TRBD2. The sequences come from blood, collected before dendritic cell vaccination. The TCR sequence derives from a human donor with glioblastoma. This CDR3 reads CASSGTSGSRVDTQYF. The CDR3 bases are TGTGCCAGCAGTGGGACTAGCGGGAGTCGAGTAGATACGCAGTATTTT.